Listed below are T cell receptor beta chains from one sample, sequenced in a study of T-cell memory formation after mild COVID-19. TCRdb recomputed calls from the 5' RACE reads with MiXCR, one row per CDR3 protein. The sample holds about 160,000 distinct CDR3 sequences, around a third seen once. The sequenced sample consisted of PBMCs or a T cell subset sorted from them (not recorded which). The receptors here all came from an adult woman who had mild COVID-19 (a few samples of this study predate the infection). Cell type and time point are not known. CDR3s include the opening cysteine and the closing phenylalanine or tryptophan. D genes are given only for firm matches. Clone size is given for some rows only: seen once, a few or many times, or a class if the clone is expanded.

j_gene,abundance,v_gene,d_gene,CDR3aa,CDR3nt
TRBJ2-3,few,TRBV12-3/TRBV12-4,TRBD1,CASRGRQGPTDTQYF,TGTGCCAGCAGGGGGAGACAGGGGCCGACAGATACGCAGTATTTT
TRBJ2-7,few,TRBV30,-,CAWIVCEQYF,TGTGCCTGGATCGTTTGCGAGCAGTACTTC
TRBJ2-1,-,TRBV14,TRBD1,CASRLGTGGRHEQFF,TGTGCCAGCAGACTTGGGACAGGGGGCCGTCATGAGCAGTTCTTC
TRBJ2-1,-,TRBV12-3/TRBV12-4,-,CASSLDGEHYNEQFF,TGTGCCAGCAGTTTAGACGGGGAACACTACAATGAGCAGTTCTTC
TRBJ2-7,few,TRBV11-2,-,CASSLAVRVDGYEQYF,TGTGCCAGCAGCTTAGCGGTCAGGGTCGATGGCTACGAGCAGTACTTC
TRBJ1-1,-,TRBV10-3,-,CAISELEANTEAFF,TGTGCCATCAGTGAGTTAGAAGCGAACACTGAAGCTTTCTTT
TRBJ2-7,once,TRBV7-8,-,CASSPEGQRERGEQYF,TGTGCCAGCAGCCCAGAGGGCCAGCGAGAACGGGGCGAGCAGTACTTC
TRBJ1-3,few,TRBV5-6,TRBD1,CASSFKDRQNSGNTIYF,TGTGCCAGCAGCTTCAAGGACAGGCAAAATTCTGGAAACACCATATATTTT
TRBJ2-4,-,TRBV6-4,-,CASSDVSPSGAKNIQYF,TGTGCCAGCAGTGACGTCAGCCCCTCCGGGGCCAAAAACATTCAGTACTTC
TRBJ2-5,few,TRBV20-1,-,CSARDLKTQYF,TGCAGTGCTAGAGATCTGAAGACCCAGTACTTC
TRBJ1-5,few,TRBV15,-,CATGGQGEGNQPQHF,TGTGCCACCGGGGGGCAGGGTGAGGGCAATCAGCCCCAGCATTTT
TRBJ1-2,-,TRBV7-9,-,CASSFDGAGYTF,TGTGCCAGCAGCTTTGACGGCGCGGGCTACACCTTC
TRBJ2-1,-,TRBV20-1,TRBD2,CSAPPSGTSVNNEQFF,TGCAGTGCTCCTCCCAGCGGGACTAGCGTAAACAATGAGCAGTTCTTC
TRBJ2-1,-,TRBV7-2,TRBD2,CASRLAGGSSYNEQFF,TGTGCCAGCAGACTAGCGGGAGGTAGCTCCTACAATGAGCAGTTCTTC
TRBJ1-3,-,TRBV6-5,-,CASTGSGNTIYF,TGTGCCAGCACTGGCTCTGGAAACACCATATATTTT
TRBJ2-1,few,TRBV5-1,-,CASSLGLSTRPPEQFF,TGCGCCAGCAGCTTAGGGCTTTCGACACGACCCCCTGAGCAGTTCTTC
TRBJ2-1,-,TRBV2,TRBD1,CASLGQEYNEQFF,TGTGCCAGCCTAGGACAGGAGTACAATGAGCAGTTCTTC
TRBJ1-2,-,TRBV6-5,-,CASSYQPGLTYGYTF,TGTGCCAGCAGTTACCAACCGGGCCTTACTTATGGCTACACCTTC
TRBJ2-1,-,TRBV14,-,CASSQARGNNEQFF,TGTGCCAGCAGCCAAGCGCGCGGGAACAATGAGCAGTTCTTC
TRBJ2-7,-,TRBV30,-,CAWSVRDKTHYEQYF,TGTGCCTGGAGTGTAAGGGACAAAACCCACTACGAGCAGTACTTC
TRBJ2-7,-,TRBV7-9,-,CASSHGQFYEQYF,TGTGCCAGCAGCCACGGTCAGTTCTACGAGCAGTACTTC
TRBJ2-3,few,TRBV5-1,-,CASRNLDTQYF,TGCGCCAGCCGCAACCTGGATACGCAGTATTTT
TRBJ1-2,-,TRBV24-1,-,CATSDPAGANYGYTF,TGTGCCACCAGTGATCCGGCAGGAGCTAACTATGGCTACACCTTC
TRBJ2-7,few,TRBV18,TRBD1,CASSPRIDRAGEQYF,TGTGCCAGCTCACCACGCATTGACAGGGCCGGCGAGCAGTACTTC
TRBJ1-5,-,TRBV20-1,-,CSATKPQATHNQPQHF,TGCAGTGCAACCAAACCGCAGGCAACTCACAATCAGCCCCAGCATTTT
TRBJ2-1,few,TRBV24-1,-,CATVSRSRIPYNEQFF,TGTGCCACCGTTTCGAGGAGCCGAATCCCCTACAATGAGCAGTTCTTC
TRBJ2-1,few,TRBV6-5,-,CASSTFWSSYNEQFF,TGTGCCAGCAGTACTTTCTGGAGCTCCTACAATGAGCAGTTCTTC
TRBJ2-1,-,TRBV2,-,CASSDVASNEQFF,TGTGCCAGCAGTGATGTCGCGTCCAATGAGCAGTTCTTC
TRBJ1-5,few,TRBV20-1,-,CSAVTGLGQPQHF,TGCAGTGCAGTTACAGGGCTAGGTCAGCCCCAGCATTTT
TRBJ2-3,-,TRBV6-6,-,CASSLHDPTDTQYF,TGTGCCAGCAGCCTCCATGACCCCACAGATACGCAGTATTTT
TRBJ2-3,few,TRBV20-1,TRBD2,CSIARGGAGDTQYF,TGCAGTATTGCCCGCGGGGGGGCCGGAGATACGCAGTATTTT
TRBJ2-1,-,TRBV7-2,TRBD2,CASSLGGGGRTYSSSYNEQFF,TGTGCCAGCAGCTTAGGGGGGGGCGGGAGGACCTACTCCAGCTCCTACAATGAGCAGTTCTTC
TRBJ2-7,-,TRBV11-3,TRBD2,CASSVSGLASEQYF,TGTGCCAGCAGCGTTTCCGGACTAGCTTCCGAGCAGTACTTC
TRBJ2-7,-,TRBV7-9,-,CASSPDAYEQYF,TGTGCCAGCAGTCCAGACGCCTACGAGCAGTACTTC
TRBJ2-3,-,TRBV12-3/TRBV12-4,-,CASSLIRLVGTDTQYF,TGTGCCAGCAGTTTAATTCGGCTAGTCGGGACGGATACGCAGTATTTT
TRBJ1-6,few,TRBV5-6,-,CASSTPVGSSPLHF,TGTGCCAGCAGCACCCCGGTTGGTTCTTCACCCCTCCACTTT
TRBJ2-1,many,TRBV7-3,-,CASSLRGGNEQFF,TGTGCCAGCAGCTTAAGGGGAGGCAATGAGCAGTTCTTC
TRBJ2-7,-,TRBV20-1,-,CSASGVTYEQYF,TGCAGTGCGTCAGGGGTCACCTACGAGCAGTACTTC
TRBJ2-3,-,TRBV7-6,TRBD1,CASSLWTGGVTDTQYF,TGTGCCAGCAGCTTATGGACAGGGGGCGTCACAGATACGCAGTATTTT
TRBJ2-1,-,TRBV3-1,-,CASSHSGQGGHEQFF,TGTGCCAGCAGCCACTCCGGACAGGGAGGGCATGAGCAGTTCTTC
TRBJ1-4,once,TRBV4-3,-,CASSLMVGRVEEKLFF,TGCGCCAGCAGCCTCATGGTGGGCAGGGTGGAGGAAAAACTGTTTTTT
TRBJ2-3,-,TRBV25-1,-,CASSDKWYRAEASTDTQYF,TGTGCCAGCAGTGACAAGTGGTATCGGGCCGAGGCTAGCACAGATACGCAGTATTTT
TRBJ1-6,-,TRBV11-2,-,CASSLARDLRSPLHF,TGTGCCAGCAGCTTAGCCAGGGATTTGCGTTCACCCCTCCACTTT
TRBJ2-5,few,TRBV12-3/TRBV12-4,-,CASGLMETQYF,TGTGCCAGCGGGTTAATGGAGACCCAGTACTTC
TRBJ1-6,-,TRBV18,-,CASSPVGSSGSYNSPLHF,TGTGCCAGCTCACCGGTTGGGTCATCAGGGTCCTATAATTCACCCCTCCACTTT
TRBJ2-1,-,TRBV7-7,-,CASSLLEGVYNEQFF,TGTGCCAGCAGCTTACTAGAGGGGGTATACAATGAGCAGTTCTTC
TRBJ1-1,-,TRBV20-1,-,CSATRGTANTEAFF,TGCAGTGCTACCCGGGGGACGGCGAACACTGAAGCTTTCTTT
TRBJ2-1,-,TRBV6-6,-,CASSYTGNEQFF,TGTGCCAGCAGTTATACAGGCAATGAGCAGTTCTTC
TRBJ2-7,few,TRBV4-2,TRBD2,CASSQGLAGVYEQYF,TGTGCCAGCAGCCAAGGACTAGCGGGAGTCTACGAGCAGTACTTC
TRBJ2-1,once,TRBV14,TRBD2,CATSSSGEPYNEQFF,TGTGCCACCTCCTCCAGCGGGGAGCCTTACAATGAGCAGTTCTTC
TRBJ2-7,-,TRBV18,-,CASSTTLLPYEQYF,TGTGCCAGCTCCACTACTTTGCTTCCCTACGAGCAGTACTTC
TRBJ2-1,-,TRBV20-1,-,CSSKPTSGEQFF,TGCAGTTCCAAGCCGACTAGTGGTGAGCAGTTCTTC
TRBJ2-1,few,TRBV6-5,-,CASTQGGGYNEQFF,TGTGCCAGCACCCAGGGGGGGGGCTACAATGAGCAGTTCTTC
TRBJ2-2,few,TRBV3-1,-,CASSQVGAAGELFF,TGTGCCAGCAGCCAAGTCGGGGCGGCCGGGGAGCTGTTTTTT